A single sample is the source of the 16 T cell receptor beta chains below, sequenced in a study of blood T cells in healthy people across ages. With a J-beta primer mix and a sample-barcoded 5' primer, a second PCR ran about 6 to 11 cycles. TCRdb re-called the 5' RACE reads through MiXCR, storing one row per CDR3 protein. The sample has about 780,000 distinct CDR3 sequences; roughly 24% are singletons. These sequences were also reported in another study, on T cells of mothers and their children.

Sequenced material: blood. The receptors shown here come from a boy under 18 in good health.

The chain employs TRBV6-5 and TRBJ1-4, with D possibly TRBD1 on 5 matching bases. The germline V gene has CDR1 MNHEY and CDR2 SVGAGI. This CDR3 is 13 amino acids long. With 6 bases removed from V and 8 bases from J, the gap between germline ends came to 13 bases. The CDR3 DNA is TGTGCCAGCAGGGTGTACGGGGACGAAAAACTGTTTTTT. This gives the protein CASRVYGDEKLFF.

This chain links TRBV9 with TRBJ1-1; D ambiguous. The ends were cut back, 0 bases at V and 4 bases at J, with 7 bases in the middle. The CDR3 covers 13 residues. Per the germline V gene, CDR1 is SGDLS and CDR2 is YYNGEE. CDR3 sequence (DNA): TGTGCCAGCAGCGTAGGAGTTAGCACTGAAGCTTTCTTT. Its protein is CASSVGVSTEAFF.

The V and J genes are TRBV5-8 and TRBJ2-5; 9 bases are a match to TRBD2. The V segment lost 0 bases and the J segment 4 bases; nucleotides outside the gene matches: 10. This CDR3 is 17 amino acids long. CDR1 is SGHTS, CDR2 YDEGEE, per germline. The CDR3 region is CASSLGLAGTYGETQYF. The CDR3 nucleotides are TGTGCCAGCAGCTTGGGCCTAGCGGGGACCTACGGAGAGACCCAGTACTTC.

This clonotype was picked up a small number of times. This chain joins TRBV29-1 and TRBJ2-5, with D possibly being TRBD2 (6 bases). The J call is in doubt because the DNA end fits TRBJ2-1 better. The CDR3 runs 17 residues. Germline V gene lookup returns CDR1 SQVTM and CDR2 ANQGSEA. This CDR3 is CSVVGAAERVLYNEQFF. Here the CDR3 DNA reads TGCAGCGTTGTTGGGGCAGCGGAGCGGGTTCTGTACAATGAGCAGTTCTTC.

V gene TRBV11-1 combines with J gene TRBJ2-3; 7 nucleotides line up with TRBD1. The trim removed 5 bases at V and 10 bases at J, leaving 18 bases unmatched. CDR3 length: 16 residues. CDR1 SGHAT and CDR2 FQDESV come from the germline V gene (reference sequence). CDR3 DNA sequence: TGTGCCAGCAGCCCCCCCTACTTACAGGGGCCAAGCCCGCAGTATTTT. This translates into CASSPPYLQGPSPQYF.

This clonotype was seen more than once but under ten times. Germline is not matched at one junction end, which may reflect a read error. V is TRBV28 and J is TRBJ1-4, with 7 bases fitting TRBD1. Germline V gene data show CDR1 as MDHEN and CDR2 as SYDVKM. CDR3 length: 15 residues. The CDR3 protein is CASRRGGTVNERLFF. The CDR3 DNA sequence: TGTGCCAGCAGAAGAGGAGGGACAGTTAATGAAAGACTGTTTTTT.

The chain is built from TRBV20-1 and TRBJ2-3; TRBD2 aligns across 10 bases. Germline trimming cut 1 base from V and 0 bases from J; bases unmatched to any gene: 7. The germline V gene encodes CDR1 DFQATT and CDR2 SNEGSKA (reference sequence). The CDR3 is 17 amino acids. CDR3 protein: CSARVLAGDTSTDTQYF. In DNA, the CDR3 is TGCAGTGCTAGAGTGCTAGCGGGAGATACTAGCACAGATACGCAGTATTTT.

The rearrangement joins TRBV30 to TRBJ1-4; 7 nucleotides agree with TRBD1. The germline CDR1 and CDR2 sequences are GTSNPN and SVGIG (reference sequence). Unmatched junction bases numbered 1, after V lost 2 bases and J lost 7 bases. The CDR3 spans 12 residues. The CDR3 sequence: CAWSSGGEKLFF. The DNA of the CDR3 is TGTGCCTGGAGTTCAGGGGGTGAAAAACTGTTTTTT.

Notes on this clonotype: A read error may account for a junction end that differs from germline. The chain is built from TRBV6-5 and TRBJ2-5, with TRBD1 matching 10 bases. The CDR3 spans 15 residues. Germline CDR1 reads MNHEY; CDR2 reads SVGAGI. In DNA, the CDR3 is TGTGCCAGCATACGAAGACAGGGGGCACGAGAGACCGAGTACTTC. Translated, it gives CASIRRQGARETEYF.

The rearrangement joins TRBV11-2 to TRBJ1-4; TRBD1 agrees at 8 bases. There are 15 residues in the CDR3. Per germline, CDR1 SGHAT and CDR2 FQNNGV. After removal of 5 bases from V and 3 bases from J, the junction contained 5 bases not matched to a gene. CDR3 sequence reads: CASSPRGQANEKLFF. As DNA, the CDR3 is TGTGCCAGCAGCCCCAGGGGACAGGCTAATGAAAAACTGTTTTTT.

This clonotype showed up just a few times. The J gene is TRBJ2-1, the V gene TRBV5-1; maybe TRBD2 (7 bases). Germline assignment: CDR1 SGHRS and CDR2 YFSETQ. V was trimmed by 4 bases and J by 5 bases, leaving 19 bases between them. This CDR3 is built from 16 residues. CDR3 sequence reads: CASSLLRGADNNEQFF. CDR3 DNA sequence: TGCGCCAGCAGCCTCCTCCGGGGGGCCGATAACAATGAGCAGTTCTTC.

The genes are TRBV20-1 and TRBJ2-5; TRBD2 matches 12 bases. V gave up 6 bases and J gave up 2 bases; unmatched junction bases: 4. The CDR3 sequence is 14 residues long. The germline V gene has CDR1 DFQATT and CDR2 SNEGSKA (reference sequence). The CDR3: CSAELAGGQETQYF. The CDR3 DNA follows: TGCAGTGCCGAACTAGCGGGGGGACAAGAGACCCAGTACTTC.

CDR3 protein: CASSPWDLQGGYNEQFF. The CDR3 nucleotides are TGTGCCAGCAGCCCCTGGGACTTGCAGGGGGGCTACAATGAGCAGTTCTTC. The chain has TRBV9 and TRBJ2-1, with a possible D match to TRBD1 (7 bases). The CDR3 is 17 amino acids. Trimming removed 4 bases from V and 3 bases from J, with 20 bases in between. Looked up from germline, CDR1 is SGDLS and CDR2 is YYNGEE.

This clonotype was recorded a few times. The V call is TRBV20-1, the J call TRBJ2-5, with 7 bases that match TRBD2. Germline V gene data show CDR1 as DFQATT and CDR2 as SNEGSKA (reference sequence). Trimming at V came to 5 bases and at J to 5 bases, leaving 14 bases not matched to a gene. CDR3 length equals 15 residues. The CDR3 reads CSAEPWGGGLETQYF. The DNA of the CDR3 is TGCAGTGCTGAGCCCTGGGGCGGGGGTTTGGAGACCCAGTACTTC.

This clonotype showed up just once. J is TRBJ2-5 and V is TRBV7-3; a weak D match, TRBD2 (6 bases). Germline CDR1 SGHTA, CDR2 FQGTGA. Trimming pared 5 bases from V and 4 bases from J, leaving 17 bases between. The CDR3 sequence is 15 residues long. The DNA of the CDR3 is TGTGCCAGCAGCCCATCACCGGGAGCTATAGAGACCCAGTACTTC. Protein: CASSPSPGAIETQYF.

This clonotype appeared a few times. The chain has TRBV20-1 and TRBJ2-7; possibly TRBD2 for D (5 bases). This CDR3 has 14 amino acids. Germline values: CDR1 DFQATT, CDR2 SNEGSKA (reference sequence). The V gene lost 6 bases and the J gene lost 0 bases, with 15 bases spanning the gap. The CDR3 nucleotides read TGCAGTGCCCCGCGGGCCCCGGGCTCCTACGAGCAGTACTTC. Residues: CSAPRAPGSYEQYF.